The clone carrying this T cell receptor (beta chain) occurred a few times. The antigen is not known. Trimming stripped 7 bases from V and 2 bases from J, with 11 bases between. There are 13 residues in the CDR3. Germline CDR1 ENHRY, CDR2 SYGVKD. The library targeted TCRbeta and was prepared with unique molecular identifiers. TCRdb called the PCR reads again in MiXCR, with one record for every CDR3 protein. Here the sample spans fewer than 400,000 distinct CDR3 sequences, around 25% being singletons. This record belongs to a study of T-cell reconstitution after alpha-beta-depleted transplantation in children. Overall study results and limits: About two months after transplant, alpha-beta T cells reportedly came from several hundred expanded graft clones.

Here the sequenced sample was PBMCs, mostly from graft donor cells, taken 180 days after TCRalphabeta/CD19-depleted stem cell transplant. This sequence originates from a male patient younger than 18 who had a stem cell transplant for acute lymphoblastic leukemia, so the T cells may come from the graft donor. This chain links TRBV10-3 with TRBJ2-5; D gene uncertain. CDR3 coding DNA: TGTGCCATCATCGGAAACAAGCAAGAGACCCAGTACTTC. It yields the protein CAIIGNKQETQYF.